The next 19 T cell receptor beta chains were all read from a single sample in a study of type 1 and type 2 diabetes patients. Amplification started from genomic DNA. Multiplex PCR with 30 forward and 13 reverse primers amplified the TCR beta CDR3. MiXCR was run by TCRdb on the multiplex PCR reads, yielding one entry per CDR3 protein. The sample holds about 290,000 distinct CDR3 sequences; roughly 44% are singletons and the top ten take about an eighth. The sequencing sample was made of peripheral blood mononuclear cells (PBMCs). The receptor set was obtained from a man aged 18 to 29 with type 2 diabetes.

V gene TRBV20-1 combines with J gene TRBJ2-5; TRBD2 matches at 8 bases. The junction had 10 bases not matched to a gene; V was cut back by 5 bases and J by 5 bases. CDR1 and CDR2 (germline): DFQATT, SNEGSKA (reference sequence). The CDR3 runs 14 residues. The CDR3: CSAYQAGVAETQYF. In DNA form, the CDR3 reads TGCAGTGCTTATCAAGCGGGAGTTGCGGAGACCCAGTACTTC.

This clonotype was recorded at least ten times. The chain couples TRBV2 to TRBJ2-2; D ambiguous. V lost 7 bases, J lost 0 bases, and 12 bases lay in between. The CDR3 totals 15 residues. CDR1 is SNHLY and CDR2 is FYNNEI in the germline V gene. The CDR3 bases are TGTGCCAGCACCTTGACTCAAACGAACACCGGGGAGCTGTTTTTT. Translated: CASTLTQTNTGELFF.

CDR3 loop: CATKAYSNQPQHF. The CDR3 nucleotides read TGTGCCACCAAGGCTTATAGCAATCAGCCCCAGCATTTT. The chain is built from TRBV24-1 and TRBJ1-5; D not resolved. The CDR3 is 13 amino acids. V lost 8 bases and J lost 0, with 7 bases in between. Germline V gene data show CDR1 as KGHDR and CDR2 as SFDVKD.

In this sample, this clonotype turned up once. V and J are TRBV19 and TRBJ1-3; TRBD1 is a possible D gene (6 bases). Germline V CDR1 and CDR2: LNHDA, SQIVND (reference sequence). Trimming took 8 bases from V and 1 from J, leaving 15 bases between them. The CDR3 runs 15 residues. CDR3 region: CASSGTGASGNTIYF. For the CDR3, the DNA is TGTGCCAGTTCGGGGACGGGGGCATCTGGAAACACCATATATTTT.

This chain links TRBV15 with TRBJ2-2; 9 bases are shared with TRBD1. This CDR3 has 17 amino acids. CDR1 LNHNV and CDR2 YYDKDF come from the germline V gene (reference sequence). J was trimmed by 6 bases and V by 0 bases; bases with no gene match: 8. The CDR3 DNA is TGTGCCACCAGCAGAGATTTGCCGGGACAGGGTGCCGGGGAGCTGTTTTTT. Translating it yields CATSRDLPGQGAGELFF.

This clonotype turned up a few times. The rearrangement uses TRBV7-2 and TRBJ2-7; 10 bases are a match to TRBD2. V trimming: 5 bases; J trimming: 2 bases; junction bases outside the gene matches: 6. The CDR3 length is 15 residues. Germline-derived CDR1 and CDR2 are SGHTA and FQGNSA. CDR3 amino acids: CASSARTSGPYEQYF. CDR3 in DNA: TGTGCCAGCAGCGCCAGGACTAGCGGACCCTACGAGCAGTACTTC.

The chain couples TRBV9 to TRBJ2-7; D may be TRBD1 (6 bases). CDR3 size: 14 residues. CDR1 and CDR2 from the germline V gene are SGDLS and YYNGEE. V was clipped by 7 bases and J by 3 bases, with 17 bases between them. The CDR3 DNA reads TGTGCCAGCTCCCTCAACTTGGACAGCTACGAGCAGTACTTC. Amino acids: CASSLNLDSYEQYF.

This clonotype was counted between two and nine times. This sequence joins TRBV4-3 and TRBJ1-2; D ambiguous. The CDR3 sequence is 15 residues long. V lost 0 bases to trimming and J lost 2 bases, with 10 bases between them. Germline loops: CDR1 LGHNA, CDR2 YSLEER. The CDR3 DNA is TGCGCCAGCAGCCAAGAAGACAAGTACAACTATGGCTACACCTTC. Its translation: CASSQEDKYNYGYTF.

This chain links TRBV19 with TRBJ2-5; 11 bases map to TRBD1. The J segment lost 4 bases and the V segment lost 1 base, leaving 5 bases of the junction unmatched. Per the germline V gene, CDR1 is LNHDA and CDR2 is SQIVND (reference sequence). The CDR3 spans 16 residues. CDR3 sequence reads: CASSIVADRGRETQYF. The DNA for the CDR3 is TGTGCCAGTAGTATAGTTGCGGACAGGGGGCGAGAGACCCAGTACTTC.

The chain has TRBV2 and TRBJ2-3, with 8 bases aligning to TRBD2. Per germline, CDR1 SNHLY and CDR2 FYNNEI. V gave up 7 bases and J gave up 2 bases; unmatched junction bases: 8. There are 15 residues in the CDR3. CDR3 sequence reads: CASIGAGANTDTQYF. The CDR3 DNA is TGTGCCAGCATAGGAGCGGGGGCCAACACAGATACGCAGTATTTT.

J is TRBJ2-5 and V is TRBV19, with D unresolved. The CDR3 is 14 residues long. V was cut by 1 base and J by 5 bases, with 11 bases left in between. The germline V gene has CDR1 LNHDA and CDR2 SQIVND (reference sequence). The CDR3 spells CASSIGIGRETQYF. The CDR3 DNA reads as TGTGCCAGTAGTATAGGCATCGGGCGGGAGACCCAGTACTTC. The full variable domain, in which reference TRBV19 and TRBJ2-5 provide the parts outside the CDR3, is DGGITQSPKYLFRKEGQNVTLSCEQNLNHDAMYWYRQDPGQGLRLIYYSQIVNDFQKGDIAEGYSVSREKKESFPLTVTSAQKNPTAFYLCASSIGIGRETQYFGPGTRLLVL.

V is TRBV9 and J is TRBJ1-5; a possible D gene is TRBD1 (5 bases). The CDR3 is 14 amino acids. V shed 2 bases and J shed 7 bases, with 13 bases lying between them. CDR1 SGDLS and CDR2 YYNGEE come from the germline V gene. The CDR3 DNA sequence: TGTGCCAGCAGCGTCGGGGACCACAGGCAGCCCCAGCATTTT. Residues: CASSVGDHRQPQHF.

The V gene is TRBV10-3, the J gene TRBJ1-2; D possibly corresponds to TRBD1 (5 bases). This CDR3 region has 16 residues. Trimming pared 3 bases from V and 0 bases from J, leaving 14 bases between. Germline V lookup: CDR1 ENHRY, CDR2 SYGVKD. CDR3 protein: CAISEGTLGANYGYTF. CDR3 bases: TGTGCCATCAGTGAAGGGACCCTTGGAGCTAACTATGGCTACACCTTC.

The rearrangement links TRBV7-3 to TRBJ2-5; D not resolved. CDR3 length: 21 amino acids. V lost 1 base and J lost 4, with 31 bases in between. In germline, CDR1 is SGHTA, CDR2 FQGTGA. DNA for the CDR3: TGTGCCAGCAGCTTAATTCGGGTTCCAGGACGAAAGTCATGCGGTGGAGAGACCCAGTACTTC. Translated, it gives CASSLIRVPGRKSCGGETQYF.

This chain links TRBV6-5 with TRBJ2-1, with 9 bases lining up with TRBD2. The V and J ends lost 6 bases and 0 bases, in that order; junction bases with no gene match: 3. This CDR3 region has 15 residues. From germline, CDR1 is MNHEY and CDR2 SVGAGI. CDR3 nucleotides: TGTGCCAGCAGGTCAGCGGGGGGCTCCTACAATGAGCAGTTCTTC. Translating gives CASRSAGGSYNEQFF.

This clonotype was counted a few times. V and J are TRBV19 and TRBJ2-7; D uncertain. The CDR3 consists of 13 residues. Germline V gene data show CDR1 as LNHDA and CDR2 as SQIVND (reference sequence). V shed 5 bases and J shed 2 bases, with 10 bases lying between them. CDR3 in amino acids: CASSPTDAYEQYF. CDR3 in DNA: TGTGCCAGTAGTCCGACGGATGCCTACGAGCAGTACTTC.

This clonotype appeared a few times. CDR3 in amino acids: CASSFTGSYEQYF. The CDR3 DNA follows: TGTGCCAGCAGCTTTACAGGGAGCTACGAGCAGTACTTC. The V call is TRBV7-9, the J call TRBJ2-7; possible D gene TRBD1, 6 bases. The CDR3 is made up of 13 amino acids. Between the trimmed V and J ends, which lost 3 bases and 3 bases, there was a span of 9 bases. CDR1 SEHNR and CDR2 FQNEAQ come from the germline V gene (reference sequence).

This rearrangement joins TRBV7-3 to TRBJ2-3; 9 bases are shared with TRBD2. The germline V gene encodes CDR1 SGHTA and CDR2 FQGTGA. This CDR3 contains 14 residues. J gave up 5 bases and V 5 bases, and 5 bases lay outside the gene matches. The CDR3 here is CASSRGGALDTQYF. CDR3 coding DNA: TGTGCCAGCAGCCGCGGGGGGGCCCTAGATACGCAGTATTTT.

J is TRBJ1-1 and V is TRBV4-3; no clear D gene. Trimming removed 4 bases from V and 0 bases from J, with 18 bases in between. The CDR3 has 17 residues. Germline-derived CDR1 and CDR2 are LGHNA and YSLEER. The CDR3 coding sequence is TGCGCCAGCAGCCCGAAACCTGGGCCTTCACTGAACACTGAAGCTTTCTTT. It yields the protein CASSPKPGPSLNTEAFF.